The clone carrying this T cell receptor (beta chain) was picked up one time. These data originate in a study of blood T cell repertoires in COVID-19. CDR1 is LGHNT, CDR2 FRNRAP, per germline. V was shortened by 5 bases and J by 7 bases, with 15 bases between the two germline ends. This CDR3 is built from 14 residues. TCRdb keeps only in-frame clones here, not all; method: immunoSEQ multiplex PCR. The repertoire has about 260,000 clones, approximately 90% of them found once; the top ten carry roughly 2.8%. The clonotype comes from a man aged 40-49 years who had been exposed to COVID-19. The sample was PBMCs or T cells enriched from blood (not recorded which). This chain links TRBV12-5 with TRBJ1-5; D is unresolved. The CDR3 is CASGPEWSGQPQHF. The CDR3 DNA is TGTGCTAGTGGTCCAGAGTGGAGCGGGCAGCCCCAGCATTTT.